One and the same sample provided the 21 T cell receptor beta chains below, sequenced in a study of T cells expressing NK-cell markers. TCRdb reworked the 5' RACE reads into one entry per CDR3 protein, no DNA. The repertoire table contains a few hundred thousand distinct CDR3 sequences. The specimen was blood T cells: a sorted CD56 or NKG2C T cell subset, CD4+ or CD8+ T cells, or bulk PBMC T cells (not recorded which). The receptor source for this set is a man aged 18 to 30 in good health.

This chain connects TRBV2 to TRBJ2-3; TCRdb designates TRBD2, a call that cannot be tested without DNA. The CDR3 totals 19 residues. The germline CDR1 and CDR2 sequences are SNHLY and FYNNEI. The CDR3 is CASRLGQPTSGRARDTQYF. The full variable domain, completed using reference TRBV2 and TRBJ2-3, is EPEVTQTPSHQVTQMGQEVILRCVPISNHLYFYWYRQILGQKVEFLVSFYNNEISEKSEIFDDQFSVERPDGSNFTLKIRSTKLEDSAMYFCASRLGQPTSGRARDTQYFGPGTRLTVL.

V is TRBV29-1 and J is TRBJ2-1; absent DNA, TCRdb's TRBD2 call cannot be checked. The CDR3 runs to 13 residues. CDR1 is SQVTM and CDR2 is ANQGSEA in the germline V gene. The chain's CDR3 is CSVGVAGEGEQFF.

CDR3 loop: CASTSSLNTEAFF. The V gene is TRBV5-6, the J gene TRBJ1-1. The CDR3 is 13 residues long. Germline values: CDR1 SGHDT, CDR2 YYEEEE.

V and J are TRBV29-1 and TRBJ2-7; the TRBD1 assignment by TCRdb is unverifiable without DNA. Per the germline V gene, CDR1 is SQVTM and CDR2 is ANQGSEA. The CDR3 runs 14 residues. CDR3 sequence: CSVAGAGNSYEQYF.

V is TRBV5-1 and J is TRBJ2-3; with no DNA, the TCRdb D assignment of TRBD1 cannot be verified. Germline CDR1 SGHRS, CDR2 YFSETQ. CDR3 length equals 16 residues. CDR3 in amino acids: CASSPATGASTDTQYF.

V and J are TRBV6-6 and TRBJ2-5. The CDR3 is 13 amino acids. Looked up from germline, CDR1 is MNHNY and CDR2 is SVGAGI (reference sequence). The CDR3 sequence: CASSYSNSGSQYF.

The V call is TRBV29-1, the J call TRBJ2-3; with no DNA, the TCRdb D assignment of TRBD2 cannot be verified. Looked up from germline, CDR1 is SQVTM and CDR2 is ANQGSEA. CDR3 length equals 14 residues. The CDR3: CSVEPSSGSRSQYF.

The chain joins TRBV5-5 to TRBJ2-1. This CDR3 has 13 amino acids. Germline CDR1 and CDR2: SGHKS and YYEKEE (reference sequence). The CDR3 reads CASSLLDGDEQFF.

This rearrangement joins TRBV19 to TRBJ2-3. This CDR3 spans 15 amino acids. Per germline, CDR1 LNHDA and CDR2 SQIVND (reference sequence). This CDR3 reads CASREGLTDTDTQYF.

The chain is built from TRBV20-1 and TRBJ2-1; as DNA is missing, the TRBD1 call by TCRdb cannot be tested. The CDR3 extends over 17 amino acids. CDR1 is DFQATT and CDR2 is SNEGSKA in the germline V gene (reference sequence). Here the CDR3 reads CRASFWGTDALSNEQFF.

The rearrangement uses TRBV19 and TRBJ2-1; TCRdb returns TRBD2, unconfirmable since there is no DNA. Per the germline V gene, CDR1 is LNHDA and CDR2 is SQIVND (reference sequence). This CDR3 has 17 amino acids. CDR3 protein: CASSSGTSGRAWNEQFF.

The V call is TRBV6-5, the J call TRBJ1-1; the TCRdb D gene call, TRBD1, has no DNA to confirm it. The CDR3 contains 17 residues. Germline V gene lookup returns CDR1 MNHEY and CDR2 SVGAGI. CDR3 amino acids: CASSYSPGRLLNTEAFF.

The rearrangement links TRBV4-3 to TRBJ1-2. The CDR3 runs to 13 residues. Per the germline V gene, CDR1 is LGHNA and CDR2 is YSLEER. This CDR3 reads CASSQERSYGYTF.

CDR3 sequence reads: CSARDRRQGGNSPLHF. The chain employs TRBV20-1 and TRBJ1-6. CDR3 size: 16 residues. Germline V gene lookup returns CDR1 DFQATT and CDR2 SNEGSKA (reference sequence).

The rearrangement uses TRBV12-3 or TRBV12-4 and TRBJ2-5; TCRdb outputs TRBD2, but without DNA this stays unchecked. CDR3 length: 15 residues. CDR3 loop: CASRTGLAPSGTQYF.

The chain links TRBV15 to TRBJ2-1; TCRdb lists TRBD2, though no DNA is available to test this call. The CDR3 contains 15 residues. CDR1 is LNHNV, CDR2 YYDKDF, per germline (reference sequence). CDR3 loop: CATSRDPSGSGEQFF.

The chain uses TRBV5-1 and TRBJ1-1; TCRdb returns TRBD1, unconfirmable since there is no DNA. This CDR3 has 15 residues. Germline CDR1 is SGHRS and CDR2 is YFSETQ. CDR3 in amino acids: CASSWQTQGPGEAFF. Looking up the rest from reference TRBV5-1 and TRBJ1-1 gives the full variable domain: KAGVTQTPRYLIKTRGQQVTLSCSPISGHRSVSWYQQTPGQGLQFLFEYFSETQRNKGNFPGRFSGRQFSNSRSEMNVSTLELGDSALYLCASSWQTQGPGEAFFGQGTRLTVV.

This chain joins TRBV20-1 and TRBJ1-6; the TCRdb D gene call, TRBD1, has no DNA to confirm it. Germline V gives CDR1 DFQATT, CDR2 SNEGSKA (reference sequence). The CDR3 is 15 amino acids. CDR3 protein: CSARGQPAINSPLHF.

The gene calls are TRBV20-1 and TRBJ2-7. The CDR3 has 11 amino acids. The V gene's germline CDR1 is DFQATT and CDR2 SNEGSKA (reference sequence). The CDR3 spells CSANKAREQYF.

CDR3: CASSPDRGRGGSPDTQYF. The chain is built from TRBV11-1 and TRBJ2-3; with no DNA, the TCRdb D assignment of TRBD1 cannot be verified. In germline, CDR1 is SGHAT, CDR2 FQDESV (reference sequence). The CDR3 length is 18 residues.

The J gene is TRBJ1-4, the V gene TRBV5-5; TCRdb returns TRBD1, unconfirmable since there is no DNA. The CDR3 contains 14 residues. Looked up from germline, CDR1 is SGHKS and CDR2 is YYEKEE (reference sequence). CDR3 sequence reads: CASSPGTANEKLFF. Combining the CDR3 with reference TRBV5-5 and TRBJ1-4 gives the whole variable domain DAGVTQSPTHLIKTRGQQVTLRCSPISGHKSVSWYQQVLGQGPQFIFQYYEKEERGRGNFPDRFSARQFPNYSSELNVNALLLGDSALYLCASSPGTANEKLFFGSGTQLSVL.